This TCR beta chain was recorded in a study of human T cells and chemical hapten exposure. Findings of the study overall: Patch test score rose with PT1 expanded TCRs, significant at 8, 16, 32, not 4.

The CDR3 totals 15 residues. Per the germline V gene, CDR1 is SGHNT and CDR2 is YENEEA. V shed 5 bases and J shed 0 bases, with 14 bases lying between them. Time point denoted: patch test 2, 6 weeks after DPC sensitization. Treatment indicated: therapeutic diphenylcyclopropenone sensitization with weekly scalp DPC. Only a few counts were recorded for this clonotype. Its cognate antigen is unknown. Methods used by the authors: A typical sample had 75,000 to 100,000 TCRs, with roughly 23,224 to 690,600 overall. TCRdb fed the RACE reads into MiXCR, producing one record per CDR3 protein. The authors' filters were not applied to this entry. Here the sample spans tens of thousands of distinct CDR3 sequences, 8% to 10% being singletons.

The sample was whole blood, taken in connection with sensitization to the hapten diphenylcyclopropenone (DPC). The gene calls are TRBV11-3 and TRBJ2-7; the D gene is possibly TRBD2 (6 bases). The TCR comes from a man younger than 45 with alopecia areata. Some clones in this sample may be carry-over from other donors' samples. CDR3 amino acids: CASSRRGKDSYEQYF. The CDR3 DNA reads TGTGCCAGCAGCCGACGGGGGAAGGACTCCTACGAGCAGTACTTC.